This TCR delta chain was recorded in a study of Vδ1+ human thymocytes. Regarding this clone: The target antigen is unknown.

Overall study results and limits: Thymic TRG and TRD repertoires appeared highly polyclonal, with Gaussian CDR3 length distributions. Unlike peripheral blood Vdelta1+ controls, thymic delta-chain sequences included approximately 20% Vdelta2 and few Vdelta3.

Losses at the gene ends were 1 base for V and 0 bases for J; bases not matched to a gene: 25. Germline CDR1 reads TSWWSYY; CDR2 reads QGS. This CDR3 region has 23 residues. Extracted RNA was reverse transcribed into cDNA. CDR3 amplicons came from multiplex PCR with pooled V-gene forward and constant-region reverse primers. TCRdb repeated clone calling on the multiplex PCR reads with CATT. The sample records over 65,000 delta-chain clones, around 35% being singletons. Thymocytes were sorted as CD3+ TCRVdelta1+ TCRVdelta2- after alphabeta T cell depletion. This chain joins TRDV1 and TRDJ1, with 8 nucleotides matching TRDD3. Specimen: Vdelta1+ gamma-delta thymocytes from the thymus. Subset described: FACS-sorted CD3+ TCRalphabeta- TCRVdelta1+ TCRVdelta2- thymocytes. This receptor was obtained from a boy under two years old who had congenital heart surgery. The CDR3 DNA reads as TGTGCTCTTGGGGAACGACATTCCCAGGTGTGTACTGGGGGGCTCGTTTACACCGATAAACTCATCTTT. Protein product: CALGERHSQVCTGGLVYTDKLIF.